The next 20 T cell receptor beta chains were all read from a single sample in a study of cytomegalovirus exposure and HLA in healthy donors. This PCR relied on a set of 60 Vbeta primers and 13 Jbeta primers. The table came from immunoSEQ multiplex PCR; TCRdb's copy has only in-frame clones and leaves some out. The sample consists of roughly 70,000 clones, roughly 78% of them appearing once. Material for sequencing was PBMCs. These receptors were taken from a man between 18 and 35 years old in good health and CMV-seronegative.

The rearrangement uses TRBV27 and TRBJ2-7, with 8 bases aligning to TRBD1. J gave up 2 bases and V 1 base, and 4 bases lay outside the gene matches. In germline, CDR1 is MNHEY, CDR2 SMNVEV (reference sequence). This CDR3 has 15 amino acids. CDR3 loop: CASSLYRGVAYEQYF. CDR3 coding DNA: TGTGCCAGCAGTTTATACAGGGGGGTTGCCTACGAGCAGTACTTC.

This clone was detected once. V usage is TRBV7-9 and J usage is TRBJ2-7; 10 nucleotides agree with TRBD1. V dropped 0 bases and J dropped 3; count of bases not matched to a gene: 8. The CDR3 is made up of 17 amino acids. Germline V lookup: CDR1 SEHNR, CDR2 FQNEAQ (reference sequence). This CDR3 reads CASSLAQAGTGDYEQYF. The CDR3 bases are TGTGCCAGCAGCTTAGCGCAGGCCGGGACAGGGGACTACGAGCAGTACTTC.

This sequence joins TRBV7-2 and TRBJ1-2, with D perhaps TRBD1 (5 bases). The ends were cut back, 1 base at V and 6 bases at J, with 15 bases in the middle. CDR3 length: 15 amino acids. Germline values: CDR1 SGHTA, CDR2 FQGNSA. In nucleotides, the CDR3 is TGTGCCAGCAGCTTAGATAATCGGGGGTTTCATGGCTACACCTTC. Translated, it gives CASSLDNRGFHGYTF.

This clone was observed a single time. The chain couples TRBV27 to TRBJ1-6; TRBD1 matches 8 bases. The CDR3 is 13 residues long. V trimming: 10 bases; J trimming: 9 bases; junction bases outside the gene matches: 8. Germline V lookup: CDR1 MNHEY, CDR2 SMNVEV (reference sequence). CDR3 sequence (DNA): TGTGCCACCAGGACAGGGCTGGTTTCACCCCTCCACTTT. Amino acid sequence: CATRTGLVSPLHF.

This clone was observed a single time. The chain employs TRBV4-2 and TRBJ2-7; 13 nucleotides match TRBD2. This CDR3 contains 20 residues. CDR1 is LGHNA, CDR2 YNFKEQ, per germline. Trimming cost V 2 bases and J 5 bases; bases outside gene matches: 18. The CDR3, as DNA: TGTGCCAGCAGCCAATCAACCGGGACTAGCGGGATTGGGTTCATCCACGAGCAGTACTTC. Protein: CASSQSTGTSGIGFIHEQYF.

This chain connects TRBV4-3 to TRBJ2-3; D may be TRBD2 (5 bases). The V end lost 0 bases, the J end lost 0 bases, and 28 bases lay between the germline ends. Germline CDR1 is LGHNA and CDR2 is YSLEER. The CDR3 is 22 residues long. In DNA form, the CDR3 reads TGCGCCAGCAGCCAAGATTTCAGCGTTAGAGGGATGCTCAGCCCTAGCACAGATACGCAGTATTTT. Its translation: CASSQDFSVRGMLSPSTDTQYF.

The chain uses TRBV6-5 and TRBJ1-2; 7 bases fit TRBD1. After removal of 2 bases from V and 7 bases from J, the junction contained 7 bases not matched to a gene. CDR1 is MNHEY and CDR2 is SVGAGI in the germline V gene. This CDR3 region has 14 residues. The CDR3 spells CASSYHTGDSGYTF. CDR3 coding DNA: TGTGCCAGCAGTTACCACACAGGGGACAGTGGCTACACCTTC.

CDR3 coding DNA: TGCGCCAGCAGCCTTTACGACAGGGGCTACGAGCAGTACTTC. Its translation is CASSLYDRGYEQYF. V and J are TRBV4-3 and TRBJ2-7; 8 nucleotides align to TRBD1. The germline V gene has CDR1 LGHNA and CDR2 YSLEER. The ends lost 4 bases at V and 3 bases at J; junction bases unmatched: 5. This CDR3 region has 14 residues.

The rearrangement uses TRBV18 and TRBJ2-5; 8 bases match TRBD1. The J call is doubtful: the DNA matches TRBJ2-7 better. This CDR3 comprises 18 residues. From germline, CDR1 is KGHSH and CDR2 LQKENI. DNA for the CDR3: TGTGCCAGCTCACCAACCTCGGACAGGGTAAAAAGCTCCTACGAGCAGTACTTC. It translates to CASSPTSDRVKSSYEQYF.

The CDR3 nucleotides are TGTGCCAGCATCGGGGGGCCCTACAATGAGCAGTTCTTC. This sequence encodes CASIGGPYNEQFF. This chain connects TRBV27 to TRBJ2-1, with D possibly TRBD2 on 7 matching bases. Germline CDR1 and CDR2: MNHEY and SMNVEV (reference sequence). The CDR3 sequence is 13 residues long. V lost 7 bases to trimming and J lost 2 bases, with 9 bases between them.

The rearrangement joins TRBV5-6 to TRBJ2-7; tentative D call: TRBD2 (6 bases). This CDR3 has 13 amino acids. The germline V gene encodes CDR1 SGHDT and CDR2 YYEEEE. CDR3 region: CATSAGGSYEQYF. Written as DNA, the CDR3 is TGTGCAACCAGCGCCGGGGGTTCCTACGAGCAGTACTTC.

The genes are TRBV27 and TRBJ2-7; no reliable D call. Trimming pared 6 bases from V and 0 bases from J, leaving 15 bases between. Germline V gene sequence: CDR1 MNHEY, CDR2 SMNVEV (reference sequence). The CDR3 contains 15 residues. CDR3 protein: CASSPRVAFSYEQYF. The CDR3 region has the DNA TGTGCCAGCAGCCCGCGAGTAGCATTCTCCTACGAGCAGTACTTC.

CDR3 DNA sequence: TGTGCCAGCAGCTTAGCGGCGGCGGGGGCAGGGTACGAGCAGTACTTC. Protein: CASSLAAAGAGYEQYF. The V gene is TRBV7-2, the J gene TRBJ2-7, with TRBD2 as a possible D gene (7 bases). V was pared by 0 bases and J by 4 bases, with 16 bases between. Germline V gene data show CDR1 as SGHTA and CDR2 as FQGNSA. The length of the CDR3 is 16 residues.

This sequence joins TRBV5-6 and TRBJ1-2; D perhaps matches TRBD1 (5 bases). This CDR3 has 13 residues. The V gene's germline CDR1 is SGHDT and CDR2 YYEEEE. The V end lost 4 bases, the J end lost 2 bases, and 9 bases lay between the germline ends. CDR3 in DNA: TGTGCCAGCAGCACGACAGAGAACTATGGCTACACCTTC. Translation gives CASSTTENYGYTF.

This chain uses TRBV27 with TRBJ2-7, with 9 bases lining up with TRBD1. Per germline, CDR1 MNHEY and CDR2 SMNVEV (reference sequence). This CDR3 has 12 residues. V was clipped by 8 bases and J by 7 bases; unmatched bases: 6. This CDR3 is CASETGGGEQYF. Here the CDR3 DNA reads TGTGCCAGCGAGACAGGGGGTGGTGAGCAGTACTTC.

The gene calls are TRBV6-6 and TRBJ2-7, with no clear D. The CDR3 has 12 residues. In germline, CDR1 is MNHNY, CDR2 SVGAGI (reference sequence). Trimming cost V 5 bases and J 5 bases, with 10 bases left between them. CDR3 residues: CASSHSEDEQYF. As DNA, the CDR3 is TGTGCCAGCAGTCATTCCGAGGACGAGCAGTACTTC.

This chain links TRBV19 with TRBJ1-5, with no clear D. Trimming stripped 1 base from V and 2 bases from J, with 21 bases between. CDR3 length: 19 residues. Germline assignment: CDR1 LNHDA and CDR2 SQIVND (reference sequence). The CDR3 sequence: CASSIGGPSPWSGNQPQHF. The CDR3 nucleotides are TGTGCCAGTAGTATAGGAGGTCCAAGCCCCTGGTCAGGCAATCAGCCCCAGCATTTT.

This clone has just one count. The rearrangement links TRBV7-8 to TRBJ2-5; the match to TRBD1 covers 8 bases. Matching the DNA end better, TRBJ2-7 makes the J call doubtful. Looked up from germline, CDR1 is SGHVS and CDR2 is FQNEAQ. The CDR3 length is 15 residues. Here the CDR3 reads CASSSSRTGYYEQYF. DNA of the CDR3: TGTGCCAGCAGCTCCTCCCGGACAGGGTACTACGAGCAGTACTTC.

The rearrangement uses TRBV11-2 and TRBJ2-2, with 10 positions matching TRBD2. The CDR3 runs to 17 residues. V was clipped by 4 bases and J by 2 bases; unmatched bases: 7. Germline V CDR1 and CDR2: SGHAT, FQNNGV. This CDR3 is CASSSLTSGFNTGELFF. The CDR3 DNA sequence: TGTGCCAGCAGCTCCCTGACTAGCGGGTTTAACACCGGGGAGCTGTTTTTT. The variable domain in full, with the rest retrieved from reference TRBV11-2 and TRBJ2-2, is EAGVAQSPRYKIIEKRQSVAFWCNPISGHATLYWYQQILGQGPKLLIQFQNNGVVDDSQLPKDRFSAERLKGVDSTLKIQPAKLEDSAVYLCASSSLTSGFNTGELFFGEGSRLTVL.

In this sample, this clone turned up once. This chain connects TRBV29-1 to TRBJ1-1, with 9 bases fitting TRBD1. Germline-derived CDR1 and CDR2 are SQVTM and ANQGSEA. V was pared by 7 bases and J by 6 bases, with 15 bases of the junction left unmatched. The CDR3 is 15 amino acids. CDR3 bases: TGCAGCGGCCACACAGGGGGCGCCCCGGTAGCTGAAGCTTTCTTT. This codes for CSGHTGGAPVAEAFF.